This T cell receptor beta chain was identified during a study of shared clonotypes between healthy human individuals. CDR1 LNHNV and CDR2 YYDKDF come from the germline V gene (reference sequence). Trimming at V came to 2 bases and at J to 15 bases, leaving 19 bases not matched to a gene. The CDR3 is made up of 18 amino acids. The assay was immunoSEQ multiplex PCR, and TCRdb's table has in-frame clones only and misses some. The sample carries some 1 million clones, more than 65% recorded once. Every one of the donors was a Caucasian adult that lived in Nashville, Tennessee. The receptor comes from a man aged 18 to 30 in good health. V is TRBV15 and J is TRBJ2-1, with 13 bases matching TRBD2. The specimen sequenced was memory CD4+ T cells sorted from blood. Subset described: CD45RA-negative fraction. The CDR3 nucleotides read TGTGCCACCAGCAGACCGCCGACTAGCGGGGGGACCCAAACCTCTCGGTTCTTC. Amino acids: CATSRPPTSGGTQTSRFF.